One sample yielded the 29 T cell receptor beta chains listed below, sequenced in a study of identical twins. TCRdb independently ran MiXCR on the 5' RACE reads; one entry per CDR3 protein. The table lists 600,000 to 800,000 distinct CDR3 sequences, approximately 22% of them singletons, with about 4.3% in the top ten. These same records also appear under a second study, on T cells expressing NK-cell markers.

Sequenced input: PBMCs. These receptors all come from a woman between 18 and 29 years old in good health.

This clonotype was counted between two and nine times. The V call is TRBV20-1, the J call TRBJ2-1; TRBD1 might be the D (5 bases). Between the trimmed V and J ends, which lost 6 bases and 4 bases, there was a span of 10 bases. The CDR3 covers 12 residues. The germline CDR1 and CDR2 sequences are DFQATT and SNEGSKA (reference sequence). The CDR3 sequence: CSAIPGYNEQFF. The DNA of the CDR3 is TGCAGTGCAATTCCAGGGTACAATGAGCAGTTCTTC.

This clonotype was picked up a small number of times. J is TRBJ2-1 and V is TRBV12-3 or TRBV12-4; tentatively, D is TRBD1 (8 bases). Trimming pared 3 bases from V and 6 bases from J, leaving 18 bases between. The CDR3 runs 16 residues. The CDR3 coding sequence is TGTGCCAGCAGTTTCCCCCTACAGGGGGGGGTCAATGAGCAGTTCTTC. It is translated as CASSFPLQGGVNEQFF.

This clonotype was recorded many times. The CDR3 is CASSLEAATNEKLFF. The CDR3, as DNA: TGTGCCAGCAGCTTAGAGGCAGCAACTAATGAAAAACTGTTTTTT. The chain is built from TRBV7-9 and TRBJ1-4, with D unclear. There are 15 residues in the CDR3. Trimming stripped 1 base from V and 0 bases from J, with 6 bases between. The germline V gene encodes CDR1 SEHNR and CDR2 FQNEAQ (reference sequence).

The chain combines TRBV3-1 with TRBJ2-2; TRBD1 might be the D (5 bases). The length of the CDR3 is 14 residues. Germline V gene sequence: CDR1 LGHDT, CDR2 YNNKEL (reference sequence). The ends were cut back, 0 bases at V and 7 bases at J, with 9 bases in the middle. The CDR3 DNA sequence: TGTGCCAGCAGCCAAGATGCAGGGATCGGGGAGCTGTTTTTT. Protein product: CASSQDAGIGELFF. Complete variable domain (other parts from reference TRBV3-1 and TRBJ2-2): DTAVSQTPKYLVTQMGNDKSIKCEQNLGHDTMYWYKQDSKKFLKIMFSYNNKELIINETVPNRFSPKSPDKAHLNLHINSLELGDSAVYFCASSQDAGIGELFFGEGSRLTVL.

This clonotype was picked up many times. At one of its ends the junction is not consistent with the germline gene, which may arise from a read error. The rearrangement joins TRBV27 to TRBJ2-3, with D uncertain. The CDR3 is made up of 13 amino acids. Germline lookup yields CDR1 MNHEY and CDR2 SMNVEV (reference sequence). CDR3: CASSFGRTDTQYF. The CDR3 DNA sequence: TGCGCCAGCAGCTTTGGGCGCACAGATACGCAGTATTTT.

This clonotype was picked up many times. The chain joins TRBV6-5 to TRBJ2-7; 9 bases are a match to TRBD2. CDR1 is MNHEY, CDR2 SVGAGI, per germline. The CDR3 is made up of 16 amino acids. J gave up 7 bases and V 0 bases, and 10 bases lay outside the gene matches. CDR3 sequence: CASSYSYSGSALEQYF. The CDR3 bases are TGTGCCAGCAGTTACTCGTATAGCGGGAGCGCTCTAGAGCAGTACTTC.

The chain uses TRBV2 and TRBJ2-3; D unresolved. Trimming shortened V by 8 bases and J by 1 base, and 13 bases separated the two germline ends. Germline V CDR1 and CDR2: SNHLY, FYNNEI. This CDR3 is 14 amino acids long. The CDR3: CASGSLQGTDTQYF. The CDR3 DNA reads TGTGCCAGCGGGTCCCTGCAGGGCACAGATACGCAGTATTTT.

This clonotype was recorded a few times. V and J are TRBV6-6 and TRBJ1-1; D perhaps matches TRBD1 (6 bases). V was trimmed by 6 bases and J by 7 bases, leaving 12 bases between them. The CDR3 is made up of 12 amino acids. The V gene's germline CDR1 is MNHNY and CDR2 SVGAGI (reference sequence). The CDR3 loop reads CASSPRTVEAFF. The CDR3 DNA follows: TGTGCCAGCAGCCCCCGGACAGTTGAAGCTTTCTTT.

In this sample, this clonotype turned up a few times. This chain joins TRBV4-3 and TRBJ1-6; unclear D gene. Germline V gene sequence: CDR1 LGHNA, CDR2 YSLEER. Trimming took 0 bases from V and 10 from J, leaving 13 bases between them. The CDR3 is 15 residues long. This CDR3 is CASSQDLARGSPLHF. The CDR3 DNA reads TGCGCCAGCAGCCAAGATTTGGCCCGCGGCTCACCCCTCCACTTT.

V gene TRBV3-1 combines with J gene TRBJ2-2; 9 bases are shared with TRBD1. The CDR3 contains 14 residues. Unmatched junction bases numbered 4, after V lost 4 bases and J lost 7 bases. Per germline, CDR1 LGHDT and CDR2 YNNKEL (reference sequence). The CDR3 spells CASSPYRGLGELFF. CDR3 bases: TGTGCCAGCAGCCCCTACAGGGGGCTCGGGGAGCTGTTTTTT.

CDR3 loop: CASSLGAGGNYGYTF. CDR3 in DNA: TGTGCCAGCAGCTTAGGTGCCGGGGGAAACTATGGCTACACCTTC. The chain employs TRBV7-3 and TRBJ1-2; D is perhaps TRBD1 (5 bases). CDR3 length equals 15 residues. Germline V gene sequence: CDR1 SGHTA, CDR2 FQGTGA. V shed 2 bases and J shed 2 bases, with 12 bases lying between them. The full variable domain, with the rest looked up from reference TRBV7-3 and TRBJ1-2, is GAGVSQTPSNKVTEKGKYVELRCDPISGHTALYWYRQSLGQGPEFLIYFQGTGAADDSGLPNDRFFAVRPEGSVSTLKIQRTERGDSAVYLCASSLGAGGNYGYTFGSGTRLTVV.

This chain connects TRBV7-6 to TRBJ2-7, with unresolved D. V lost 1 base, J lost 6 bases, and 7 bases lay in between. The CDR3 extends over 12 amino acids. Germline assignment: CDR1 SGHVS and CDR2 FNYEAQ. CDR3 loop: CASSLDFSEQYF. CDR3 in DNA: TGTGCCAGCAGCTTAGACTTTTCCGAGCAGTACTTC.

This rearrangement joins TRBV20-1 to TRBJ2-7; no definite D call. Trimming stripped 3 bases from V and 7 bases from J, with 10 bases between. Germline V CDR1 and CDR2: DFQATT, SNEGSKA (reference sequence). The CDR3 totals 11 residues. Written as DNA, the CDR3 is TGCAGTGCTAGTTATCATGGGGAGCAGTACTTC. This translates into CSASYHGEQYF.

The J gene is TRBJ1-5, the V gene TRBV12-3 or TRBV12-4; possible D gene TRBD1, 5 bases. With 5 bases removed from V and 4 bases from J, the gap between germline ends came to 15 bases. The CDR3 contains 15 residues. The CDR3 loop reads CASSLTTALNQPQHF. The DNA for the CDR3 is TGTGCCAGCAGTCTGACGACAGCTTTAAATCAGCCCCAGCATTTT.

The rearrangement joins TRBV12-3 or TRBV12-4 to TRBJ2-3; 8 bases line up with TRBD1. The CDR3 is 14 amino acids. The J segment lost 5 bases and the V segment lost 3 bases, leaving 4 bases of the junction unmatched. The CDR3: CASSFGQGLDTQYF. In DNA form, the CDR3 reads TGTGCCAGCAGTTTCGGACAGGGACTAGATACGCAGTATTTT.

The chain is built from TRBV3-1 and TRBJ2-7; unclear D gene. The CDR3 is 12 amino acids. Germline V gene lookup returns CDR1 LGHDT and CDR2 YNNKEL (reference sequence). The V end lost 2 bases, the J end lost 6 bases, and 8 bases lay between the germline ends. The CDR3 is CASSQRTTEQYF. The CDR3 DNA follows: TGTGCCAGCAGCCAACGAACGACCGAGCAGTACTTC.

V is TRBV5-1 and J is TRBJ2-7, with TRBD1 matching over 8 bases. This CDR3 has 16 amino acids. V lost 2 bases to trimming and J lost 3 bases; unmatched junction nucleotides: 10. The V gene's germline CDR1 is SGHRS and CDR2 YFSETQ. CDR3: CASSLRPGQEGYEQYF. CDR3 sequence (DNA): TGCGCCAGCAGCTTAAGACCGGGACAGGAAGGCTACGAGCAGTACTTC.

This clonotype was counted a few times. The CDR3 is CASSFWVGDTEAFF. The CDR3 nucleotides read TGTGCCAGCAGCTTCTGGGTGGGGGACACTGAAGCTTTCTTT. This sequence joins TRBV11-2 and TRBJ1-1, with a tentative D call TRBD1 (5 bases). Germline loops: CDR1 SGHAT, CDR2 FQNNGV. Trimming shortened V by 3 bases and J by 3 bases, and 11 bases separated the two germline ends. The CDR3 covers 14 residues.

This clonotype occurred a few times. The J gene is TRBJ2-5, the V gene TRBV5-1; 8 bases are a match to TRBD1. The CDR3 covers 15 residues. With 0 bases clipped from V and 4 bases from J, the junction kept 5 bases outside the gene matches. Germline CDR1 and CDR2: SGHRS and YFSETQ. The CDR3 protein is CASSLGTGQVETQYF. DNA for the CDR3: TGCGCCAGCAGCTTGGGAACGGGACAGGTAGAGACCCAGTACTTC.

This clonotype came up many times. V and J are TRBV6-1 and TRBJ2-7; 7 nucleotides match TRBD1. Germline V gene lookup returns CDR1 MNHNS and CDR2 SASEGT. V was pared by 5 bases and J by 1 base, with 5 bases of the junction left unmatched. The CDR3 runs 14 residues. The CDR3 bases are TGTGCCAGCAGTCCCCGGACAGGATCCTACGAGCAGTACTTC. It specifies CASSPRTGSYEQYF.

The chain recombines TRBV4-2 with TRBJ2-7; 7 bases fit TRBD1. This CDR3 is built from 16 residues. CDR1 is LGHNA and CDR2 is YNFKEQ in the germline V gene. V lost 0 bases to trimming and J lost 4 bases; unmatched junction nucleotides: 9. DNA of the CDR3: TGTGCCAGCAGCCAAGAGTGGACAGGTAAAGGATACGAGCAGTACTTC. It yields the protein CASSQEWTGKGYEQYF.

About this clonotype itself: Mismatch with germline at one junction end may stem from a read error. The J gene is TRBJ2-1, the V gene TRBV27, with a weak D call TRBD2 (7 bases). CDR3 length equals 13 residues. In germline, CDR1 is MNHEY, CDR2 SMNVEV (reference sequence). The CDR3 loop is CASRPTRGAALIF. As DNA, the CDR3 is TGTGCCAGCCGTCCAACCCGGGGGGCCGCATTAATCTTC.

This clonotype was observed many times. The genes are TRBV12-3 or TRBV12-4 and TRBJ2-3; no clear D gene. CDR3 size: 14 residues. The V end lost 3 bases, the J end lost 5 bases, and 12 bases lay between the germline ends. CDR3 coding DNA: TGTGCCAGCAGTTTTTTGACCGAACGAGATACGCAGTATTTT. Translation: CASSFLTERDTQYF.

Ten or more counts support this clonotype. The V gene is TRBV20-1, the J gene TRBJ1-1, with D possibly being TRBD1 (5 bases). The germline V gene has CDR1 DFQATT and CDR2 SNEGSKA (reference sequence). Trimming cost V 6 bases and J 7 bases, with 12 bases left between them. CDR3 size: 11 residues. The CDR3 DNA is TGCAGTGCAAGGGCGGGGGTTGAAGCTTTCTTT. Protein product: CSARAGVEAFF.

This clonotype was picked up one time. The chain combines TRBV7-2 with TRBJ2-7; TRBD1 aligns across 10 bases. V gave up 0 bases and J gave up 2 bases; unmatched junction bases: 10. Germline CDR1 is SGHTA and CDR2 is FQGNSA. The CDR3 runs 18 residues. CDR3 DNA sequence: TGTGCCAGCAGCTTAGCTCCCCCTGGACAGGGGGAGACCTACGAGCAGTACTTC. It specifies CASSLAPPGQGETYEQYF. Filled out from reference TRBV7-2 and TRBJ2-7, the complete variable domain reads GAGVSQSPSNKVTEKGKDVELRCDPISGHTALYWYRQSLGQGLEFLIYFQGNSAPDKSGLPSDRFSAERTGGSVSTLTIQRTQQEDSAVYLCASSLAPPGQGETYEQYFGPGTRLTVT.

This clonotype was recorded at least ten times. The chain carries TRBV5-1 and TRBJ2-2; no clear D gene. Germline assignment: CDR1 SGHRS and CDR2 YFSETQ. There are 12 residues in the CDR3. V was pared by 5 bases and J by 5 bases, with 7 bases between. The CDR3 loop reads CASSTATGELFF. In DNA, the CDR3 is TGCGCCAGCAGTACAGCGACCGGGGAGCTGTTTTTT. Looking up the rest from reference TRBV5-1 and TRBJ2-2 gives the full variable domain: KAGVTQTPRYLIKTRGQQVTLSCSPISGHRSVSWYQQTPGQGLQFLFEYFSETQRNKGNFPGRFSGRQFSNSRSEMNVSTLELGDSALYLCASSTATGELFFGEGSRLTVL.

This clonotype turned up a few times. This chain connects TRBV29-1 to TRBJ1-1; TRBD1 aligns across 9 bases. The CDR3 covers 13 residues. CDR1 and CDR2 from the germline V gene are SQVTM and ANQGSEA. With 7 bases clipped from V and 1 base from J, the junction kept 4 bases outside the gene matches. Here the CDR3 DNA reads TGCAGCGGGGGACAGGGAAGGAACACTGAAGCTTTCTTT. Its translation: CSGGQGRNTEAFF. Based on the CDR3 plus reference TRBV29-1 and TRBJ1-1, the full variable domain is SAVISQKPSRDICQRGTSLTIQCQVDSQVTMMFWYRQQPGQSLTLIATANQGSEATYESGFVIDKFPISRPNLTFSTLTVSNMSPEDSSIYLCSGGQGRNTEAFFGQGTRLTVV.

This chain joins TRBV6-2 or TRBV6-3 and TRBJ2-7, with 12 bases identical to TRBD2. The CDR3 has 16 residues. Germline-derived CDR1 and CDR2 are MNHEY and SVGEGT. The V and J ends lost 6 bases and 4 bases, in that order; junction bases with no gene match: 10. The DNA of the CDR3 is TGTGCCAGCAGGCTCGATCTAGCGGGGGGGCGGTACGAGCAGTACTTC. Translated, it gives CASRLDLAGGRYEQYF.

This clonotype was counted ten times or more. This chain connects TRBV11-3 to TRBJ2-2; D uncertain. V was cut by 0 bases and J by 0 bases, with 11 bases left in between. This CDR3 comprises 17 residues. Germline-derived CDR1 and CDR2 are SGHNT and YENEEA. The CDR3 spells CASSLDGSKANTGELFF. In nucleotides, the CDR3 is TGTGCCAGCAGCTTAGACGGCTCGAAGGCGAACACCGGGGAGCTGTTTTTT.